This entry lists 25 T cell receptor beta chains sequenced from one sample in a study of blood T cell repertoires in COVID-19. Assay: immunoSEQ multiplex PCR; the TCRdb copy retains only in-frame clones and omits some. Altogether tens of thousands of clones are present, 80% to 90% being singletons, with the ten largest covering 4% to 6%. The sample consisted of peripheral blood. Every receptor here comes from a man at least 80 years old with COVID-19, enrolled during active disease.

The chain combines TRBV6-2 or TRBV6-3 with TRBJ1-2; D not certain. The ends were cut back, 4 bases at V and 2 bases at J, with 8 bases in the middle. Germline values: CDR1 MNHEY, CDR2 SVGEGT. The CDR3 extends over 13 amino acids. The chain's CDR3 is CASSFPQNYGYTF. As DNA, the CDR3 is TGTGCCAGCAGTTTCCCGCAGAACTATGGCTACACCTTC.

The rearrangement uses TRBV6-5 and TRBJ1-2, with 7 nucleotides matching TRBD1. CDR3 size: 15 residues. Germline V CDR1 and CDR2: MNHEY, SVGAGI. V dropped 5 bases and J dropped 8; count of bases not matched to a gene: 14. The CDR3 sequence: CASSTGTAISGGYTF. The CDR3 DNA is TGTGCCAGCAGTACCGGGACAGCCATATCTGGCGGCTACACCTTC.

This clone turned up a few times. The chain combines TRBV19 with TRBJ2-7; 10 bases line up with TRBD1. The CDR3 sequence is 14 residues long. Germline loops: CDR1 LNHDA, CDR2 SQIVND (reference sequence). V lost 3 bases, J lost 3 bases, and 2 bases stayed unmatched. CDR3 nucleotides: TGTGCCAGTAGTATCAGGGACAGGGGCTACGAGCAGTACTTC. Translated, it gives CASSIRDRGYEQYF.

The chain carries TRBV19 and TRBJ2-7; D is perhaps TRBD2 (6 bases). The length of the CDR3 is 15 residues. Between the trimmed V and J ends, which lost 6 bases and 1 base, there was a span of 16 bases. Germline V lookup: CDR1 LNHDA, CDR2 SQIVND (reference sequence). CDR3 region: CASSGLTRGSYEQYF. The CDR3 region has the DNA TGTGCCAGTAGCGGACTGACACGGGGGTCCTACGAGCAGTACTTC. Together with reference TRBV19 and TRBJ2-7, the CDR3 gives the full variable domain: DGGITQSPKYLFRKEGQNVTLSCEQNLNHDAMYWYRQDPGQGLRLIYYSQIVNDFQKGDIAEGYSVSREKKESFPLTVTSAQKNPTAFYLCASSGLTRGSYEQYFGPGTRLTVT.

This clone was counted many times. V is TRBV7-6 and J is TRBJ2-1; TRBD2 aligns across 12 bases. V was clipped by 3 bases and J by 7 bases; unmatched bases: 7. The V gene's germline CDR1 is SGHVS and CDR2 FNYEAQ. The CDR3 has 16 amino acids. For the CDR3, the DNA is TGTGCCAGCAGCTTTATGACTAGCGGGGGCCCGAATGAGCAGTTCTTC. Translation gives CASSFMTSGGPNEQFF.

V is TRBV5-1 and J is TRBJ2-7, with 8 bases matching TRBD1. The CDR3 contains 20 residues. CDR1 and CDR2 from the germline V gene are SGHRS and YFSETQ. After removal of 4 bases from V and 0 bases from J, the junction contained 21 bases not matched to a gene. Here the CDR3 reads CASSPGTGGLVTGPSYEQYF. In nucleotides, the CDR3 is TGCGCCAGCAGCCCCGGGACAGGTGGCCTTGTAACGGGGCCCTCCTACGAGCAGTACTTC.

J is TRBJ2-3 and V is TRBV19, with D unclear. V was pared by 3 bases and J by 0 bases, with 10 bases between. The CDR3 totals 15 residues. CDR1 and CDR2 (germline): LNHDA, SQIVND (reference sequence). The CDR3 loop is CASSISGGSTDTQYF. The CDR3 coding sequence is TGTGCCAGTAGTATCAGTGGCGGCAGCACAGATACGCAGTATTTT.

The rearrangement joins TRBV5-5 to TRBJ2-2, with TRBD1 matching over 8 bases. V shed 4 bases and J 5 bases; nucleotides not matched to a gene: 7. CDR3 length: 15 residues. Germline-derived CDR1 and CDR2 are SGHKS and YYEKEE (reference sequence). CDR3 sequence (DNA): TGTGCCAGCAGCAGATCGACAGGGGAAACCGGGGAGCTGTTTTTT. Encoded protein: CASSRSTGETGELFF.

The chain combines TRBV19 with TRBJ1-4; 9 bases align to TRBD1. Losses at the gene ends were 4 bases for V and 0 bases for J; bases not matched to a gene: 3. The CDR3 extends over 16 amino acids. Germline-derived CDR1 and CDR2 are LNHDA and SQIVND (reference sequence). The CDR3 is CASSTRQGATNEKLFF. The CDR3 DNA follows: TGTGCCAGTAGTACGAGACAGGGGGCAACTAATGAAAAACTGTTTTTT.

A word on this clone: At one end the junction does not follow the germline gene, possibly because of a read error. The genes are TRBV29-1 and TRBJ2-5; D is possibly TRBD2 (5 bases). Germline lookup yields CDR1 SQVTM and CDR2 ANQGSEA. CDR3 size: 16 residues. The CDR3 protein is CSVEELGLVIQATQYF. The CDR3 region has the DNA TGCAGCGTTGAAGAACTAGGGTTGGTTATCCAAGCGACCCAGTACTTC. The whole variable domain, remainder taken from reference TRBV29-1 and TRBJ2-5, is SAVISQKPSRDICQRGTSLTIQCQVDSQVTMMFWYRQQPGQSLTLIATANQGSEATYESGFVIDKFPISRPNLTFSTLTVSNMSPEDSSIYLCSVEELGLVIQATQYFGPGTRLLVL.

The gene calls are TRBV5-1 and TRBJ2-5; 12 bases agree with TRBD1. The CDR3 is 17 residues long. With 0 bases clipped from V and 6 bases from J, the junction kept 9 bases outside the gene matches. Germline CDR1 reads SGHRS; CDR2 reads YFSETQ. The DNA of the CDR3 is TGCGCCAGCAGCTTGGTGGCCGGGACAGGGGGCTCAAAGACCCAGTACTTC. Protein sequence: CASSLVAGTGGSKTQYF.

The chain employs TRBV5-5 and TRBJ1-6; 8 positions match TRBD1. The germline V gene encodes CDR1 SGHKS and CDR2 YYEKEE (reference sequence). There are 16 residues in the CDR3. Trimming removed 5 bases from V and 5 bases from J; junction bases left unmatched: 9. In nucleotides, the CDR3 is TGTGCCAGCAGAGACCAGAAGACAGGGGATAATTCACCCCTCCACTTT. Protein: CASRDQKTGDNSPLHF. Together with reference TRBV5-5 and TRBJ1-6, the CDR3 gives the full variable domain: DAGVTQSPTHLIKTRGQQVTLRCSPISGHKSVSWYQQVLGQGPQFIFQYYEKEERGRGNFPDRFSARQFPNYSSELNVNALLLGDSALYLCASRDQKTGDNSPLHFGNGTRLTVT.

V gene TRBV7-2 combines with J gene TRBJ2-7; 7 bases line up with TRBD1. The CDR3 has 14 residues. The germline gives CDR1 SGHTA, CDR2 FQGNSA. J lost 5 bases, V lost 5 bases, and 9 bases had no gene match. CDR3 sequence reads: CASSPRTGFNEQYF. The DNA of the CDR3 is TGTGCCAGCAGCCCAAGGACAGGTTTTAACGAGCAGTACTTC. The whole variable domain, remainder taken from reference TRBV7-2 and TRBJ2-7, is GAGVSQSPSNKVTEKGKDVELRCDPISGHTALYWYRQSLGQGLEFLIYFQGNSAPDKSGLPSDRFSAERTGGSVSTLTIQRTQQEDSAVYLCASSPRTGFNEQYFGPGTRLTVT.

The rearrangement uses TRBV18 and TRBJ2-7; 8 bases are a match to TRBD1. J was trimmed by 5 bases and V by 6 bases; bases with no gene match: 18. The germline V gene encodes CDR1 KGHSH and CDR2 LQKENI. The CDR3 is 17 amino acids. CDR3 sequence reads: CASSGQGLLGRENEQYF. DNA of the CDR3: TGTGCCAGCTCTGGACAGGGATTACTAGGTCGGGAGAACGAGCAGTACTTC.

The V call is TRBV11-3, the J call TRBJ2-1; TRBD2 matches 14 bases. Trimming removed 5 bases from V and 12 bases from J; junction bases left unmatched: 9. Germline V CDR1 and CDR2: SGHNT, YENEEA. There are 15 residues in the CDR3. CDR3 region: CASSPGLAGGGGQFF. The DNA of the CDR3 is TGTGCCAGCAGCCCCGGACTAGCGGGGGGCGGGGGGCAGTTCTTC.

The chain couples TRBV20-1 to TRBJ1-4; maybe TRBD1 (6 bases). The germline V gene encodes CDR1 DFQATT and CDR2 SNEGSKA (reference sequence). Trimming stripped 6 bases from V and 10 bases from J, with 12 bases between. The CDR3 runs 11 residues. The CDR3 loop is CSANIQGKLFF. CDR3 in DNA: TGCAGTGCGAATATACAGGGAAAACTGTTTTTT.

The V and J genes are TRBV3-1 (or the pseudogene TRBV3-2) and TRBJ1-1, with 7 bases aligning to TRBD1. With V trimmed by 1 base and J by 11 bases, 7 bases remained unmatched. This CDR3 comprises 13 residues. Germline loops: CDR1 LGHDT, CDR2 YNNKEL (reference sequence). The CDR3 reads CASSQAQTGLAFF. CDR3 nucleotides: TGTGCCAGCAGCCAAGCGCAGACAGGGCTGGCTTTCTTT.

CDR3 sequence (DNA): TGCGCCAGCAGCTCAAGAACGGGACAGGGGCGATACGAGCAGTACTTC. This codes for CASSSRTGQGRYEQYF. The rearrangement links TRBV5-1 to TRBJ2-7, with 10 nucleotides matching TRBD1. The length of the CDR3 is 16 residues. Unmatched junction bases numbered 10, after V lost 3 bases and J lost 4 bases. Looked up from germline, CDR1 is SGHRS and CDR2 is YFSETQ. Supplemented by reference TRBV5-1 and TRBJ2-7, the full variable domain reads KAGVTQTPRYLIKTRGQQVTLSCSPISGHRSVSWYQQTPGQGLQFLFEYFSETQRNKGNFPGRFSGRQFSNSRSEMNVSTLELGDSALYLCASSSRTGQGRYEQYFGPGTRLTVT.

The V and J genes are TRBV5-8 and TRBJ1-6, with 7 bases matching TRBD1. Per germline, CDR1 SGHTS and CDR2 YDEGEE. The trim removed 3 bases at V and 7 bases at J, leaving 1 base unmatched. The CDR3 is made up of 13 amino acids. The CDR3 here is CASSSGQNSPLHF. The DNA for the CDR3 is TGTGCCAGCAGCTCGGGACAGAATTCACCCCTCCACTTT. Based on the CDR3 plus reference TRBV5-8 and TRBJ1-6, the full variable domain is EAGVTQSPTHLIKTRGQQATLRCSPISGHTSVYWYQQALGLGLQFLLWYDEGEERNRGNFPPRFSGRQFPNYSSELNVNALELEDSALYLCASSSGQNSPLHFGNGTRLTVT.

This chain links TRBV7-2 with TRBJ2-3; 9 bases align to TRBD2. The CDR3 has 16 amino acids. Looked up from germline, CDR1 is SGHTA and CDR2 is FQGNSA. The V segment lost 2 bases and the J segment 6 bases; nucleotides outside the gene matches: 9. The CDR3 spells CASSLMEAGGSDTQYF. The CDR3 region has the DNA TGTGCCAGCAGCTTAATGGAAGCGGGGGGATCGGATACGCAGTATTTT.

As regards this clone: Distinct nucleotide sequences in the sample also encode this CDR3. The chain combines TRBV9 with TRBJ2-3; 11 bases agree with TRBD1. Looked up from germline, CDR1 is SGDLS and CDR2 is YYNGEE. The junction had 3 bases not matched to a gene; V was cut back by 2 bases and J by 1 base. The length of the CDR3 is 16 residues. The CDR3 reads CASSVGQGAGTDTQYF. The CDR3 DNA reads as TGTGCCAGCAGCGTCGGACAGGGGGCCGGCACAGATACGCAGTATTTT. The entire variable domain, with the rest obtained from reference TRBV9 and TRBJ2-3, is as follows: DSGVTQTPKHLITATGQRVTLRCSPRSGDLSVYWYQQSLDQGLQFLIQYYNGEERAKGNILERFSAQQFPDLHSELNLSSLELGDSALYFCASSVGQGAGTDTQYFGPGTRLTVL.

This clone was seen more than once but under ten times. The rearrangement joins TRBV7-8 to TRBJ1-6; 7 bases align to TRBD1. CDR3 size: 14 residues. Per germline, CDR1 SGHVS and CDR2 FQNEAQ. J was trimmed by 6 bases and V by 4 bases; bases with no gene match: 3. CDR3 nucleotides: TGTGCCAGCAGCTGGAGACAGGGTAATTCACCCCTCCACTTT. This sequence encodes CASSWRQGNSPLHF.

This clone occurred a few times. The chain uses TRBV7-2 and TRBJ2-3; D is possibly TRBD2 (5 bases). The V gene lost 5 bases and the J gene lost 7 bases, with 19 bases spanning the gap. CDR1 and CDR2 (germline): SGHTA, FQGNSA. The CDR3 consists of 15 residues. CDR3 sequence: CASSLRRAAQYTQYF. In DNA form, the CDR3 reads TGTGCCAGCAGCCTTAGGCGGGCTGCACAATATACGCAGTATTTT.

J is TRBJ1-5 and V is TRBV28; D remains unclear. Trimming pared 4 bases from V and 4 bases from J, leaving 14 bases between. The CDR3 runs to 15 residues. Germline V gene sequence: CDR1 MDHEN, CDR2 SYDVKM. The DNA for the CDR3 is TGTGCCAGCAGTTCCCGACTGATGGCAAATCAGCCCCAGCATTTT. This translates into CASSSRLMANQPQHF.

V is TRBV3-1 (or the pseudogene TRBV3-2) and J is TRBJ2-1; TRBD2 is a possible D gene (5 bases). Germline-derived CDR1 and CDR2 are LGHDT and YNNKEL (reference sequence). Trimming cost V 5 bases and J 2 bases, with 13 bases left between them. This CDR3 is 15 amino acids long. The CDR3, as DNA: TGTGCCAGCAGCTACGCGGGTGTACCCTACAATGAGCAGTTCTTC. Its translation is CASSYAGVPYNEQFF.